What follows are 11 T cell receptor beta chains derived from one specimen sequenced in a study of T cell repertoires in cytomegalovirus infection. The antigens these receptors bind are not known. From the reads, TCRdb called clonotypes with MiXCR, one entry per CDR3 protein. The repertoire holds roughly 120,000 distinct CDR3 sequences, approximately 28% seen once, with 80% to 90% in the top ten. The sequences come from CD8+ T cells from cultured PBMCs, collected from culture after CMV antigen stimulation. These receptors originate from a human donor in good health (CMV status not recorded). Some clones in this sample may be carry-over from other donors' samples.

V usage is TRBV5-1 and J usage is TRBJ1-1; 7 bases map to TRBD1. Per germline, CDR1 SGHRS and CDR2 YFSETQ. Trimming took 0 bases from V and 5 from J; bases not matched to a gene: 10. The CDR3 loop spans 16 amino acids. DNA of the CDR3: TGCGCCAGCAGCTTGGGTGGTATACCAGGGGGAACTGAAGCTTTCTTT. It yields the protein CASSLGGIPGGTEAFF.

The chain has TRBV6-1 and TRBJ2-1; the match to TRBD2 covers 10 bases. CDR3 size: 15 residues. Germline trimming cut 6 bases from V and 4 bases from J; bases unmatched to any gene: 6. Germline V gene sequence: CDR1 MNHNS, CDR2 SASEGT. The CDR3 sequence: CASSWLAGVYNEQFF. The CDR3 DNA follows: TGTGCCAGCAGCTGGCTAGCGGGGGTTTACAATGAGCAGTTCTTC.

This clonotype was counted ten times or more. The chain combines TRBV7-2 with TRBJ2-3; 12 bases agree with TRBD2. Trimming at V came to 5 bases and at J to 0 bases, leaving 6 bases not matched to a gene. CDR3 size: 17 residues. Germline V CDR1 and CDR2: SGHTA, FQGNSA. The CDR3 reads CASSPGLAGSSTDTQYF. DNA of the CDR3: TGTGCCAGCAGCCCCGGACTAGCGGGGTCTAGCACAGATACGCAGTATTTT.

The chain employs TRBV29-1 and TRBJ2-6, with a possible D match to TRBD1 (5 bases). Trimming left V 2 bases short and J 3 bases short, with 8 bases between. Germline V gene sequence: CDR1 SQVTM, CDR2 ANQGSEA. This CDR3 is 14 amino acids long. CDR3 sequence reads: CSVESGFGANVLTF. The CDR3 nucleotides are TGCAGCGTTGAATCAGGGTTTGGGGCCAACGTCCTGACTTTC.

In this sample, this clonotype turned up a few times. The chain recombines TRBV7-6 with TRBJ1-2; 10 bases are a match to TRBD1. Germline V gene lookup returns CDR1 SGHVS and CDR2 FNYEAQ. J lost 3 bases, V lost 6 bases, and 4 bases had no gene match. The CDR3 is 14 residues long. DNA of the CDR3: TGTGCCAGCAGTTCCGGGACAGGGGACTATGGCTACACCTTC. Translating gives CASSSGTGDYGYTF.

J is TRBJ2-2 and V is TRBV24-1; D unclear. Germline CDR1 and CDR2: KGHDR and SFDVKD. The V and J ends lost 0 bases and 3 bases respectively, with 7 bases between them. The CDR3 spans 15 residues. CDR3 region: CATSDLWVDTGELFF. CDR3 nucleotides: TGTGCCACCAGTGATTTGTGGGTGGACACCGGGGAGCTGTTTTTT.

The rearrangement joins TRBV19 to TRBJ2-2, with D tentatively TRBD1 or TRBD2 (5 bases each). The CDR3 extends over 14 amino acids. Trimming left V 3 bases short and J 7 bases short, with 12 bases between. The germline gives CDR1 LNHDA, CDR2 SQIVND (reference sequence). The CDR3 reads CASSIWGSGGELFF. The CDR3 DNA sequence: TGTGCCAGTAGTATCTGGGGGAGCGGCGGGGAGCTGTTTTTT.

The J gene is TRBJ2-5, the V gene TRBV7-3; perhaps D is TRBD1 or TRBD2 (6 bases each). Trimming cost V 1 base and J 4 bases, with 16 bases left between them. Per germline, CDR1 SGHTA and CDR2 FQGTGA. CDR3 size: 16 residues. The CDR3 DNA reads as TGTGCCAGCAGCTTAAGGGGGGCAGGGGCTGGAGAGACCCAGTACTTC. This sequence encodes CASSLRGAGAGETQYF.

The chain has TRBV27 and TRBJ2-7, with D uncertain. The CDR3 is 13 residues long. Germline loops: CDR1 MNHEY, CDR2 SMNVEV (reference sequence). V was trimmed by 0 bases and J by 2 bases, leaving 5 bases between them. CDR3 in amino acids: CASSLSPTYEQYF. Here the CDR3 DNA reads TGTGCCAGCAGTTTATCCCCCACCTACGAGCAGTACTTC.

This clonotype was seen many times. The chain is built from TRBV6-6 and TRBJ2-3; D not certain. The V gene lost 2 bases and the J gene lost 0 bases, with 9 bases spanning the gap. Germline CDR1 MNHNY, CDR2 SVGAGI (reference sequence). The CDR3 loop spans 15 amino acids. The CDR3 loop is CASSYETSSTDTQYF. The CDR3 coding sequence is TGTGCCAGCAGTTACGAAACATCTAGCACAGATACGCAGTATTTT.

A few counts support this clonotype. The rearrangement joins TRBV4-1 to TRBJ1-2, with TRBD1 matching 8 bases. Germline V CDR1 and CDR2: MGHRA, YSYEKL. This CDR3 has 15 residues. The ends lost 1 base at V and 6 bases at J; junction bases unmatched: 7. The DNA of the CDR3 is TGCGCCAGCAGCCAAGGGGCAGGGGGCCTCGATGGCTACACCTTC. Translating it yields CASSQGAGGLDGYTF.